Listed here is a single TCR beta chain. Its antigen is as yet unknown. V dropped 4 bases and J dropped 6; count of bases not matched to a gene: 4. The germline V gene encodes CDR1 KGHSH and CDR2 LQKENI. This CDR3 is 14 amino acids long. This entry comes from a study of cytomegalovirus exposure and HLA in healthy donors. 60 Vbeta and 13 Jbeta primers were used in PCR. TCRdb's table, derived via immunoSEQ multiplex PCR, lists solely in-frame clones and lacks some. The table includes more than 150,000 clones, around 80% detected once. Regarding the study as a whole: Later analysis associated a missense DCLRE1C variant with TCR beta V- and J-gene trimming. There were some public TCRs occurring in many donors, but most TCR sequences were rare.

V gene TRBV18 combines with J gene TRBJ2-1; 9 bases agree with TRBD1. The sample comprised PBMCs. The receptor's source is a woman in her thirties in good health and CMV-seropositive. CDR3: CASSRDRVSNEQFF. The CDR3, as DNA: TGTGCCAGCTCACGGGACAGGGTGTCCAATGAGCAGTTCTTC.